This T cell receptor (beta chain) was observed in a study of blood T cell repertoires in COVID-19. Study information: T cells, B-cell-depleted T cells, or PBMCs provided the cDNA or gDNA that served as material.

Authors' methods: Counts of nucleated cells, estimated from reference gene primer amplification, were obtained. Sequenced by immunoSEQ multiplex PCR; TCRdb stores in-frame clones only, minus some. The V and J calls and clone size are taken from that table; D and trimming were inferred from the DNA. The repertoire holds hundreds of thousands of clones, around 82% seen once, with around 9.1% in the top ten. With 1 base clipped from V and 0 bases from J, the junction kept 23 bases outside the gene matches. Germline CDR1 reads KGHDR; CDR2 reads SFDVKD. This CDR3 is 24 amino acids long. Specimen: peripheral blood. The rearrangement links TRBV24-1 to TRBJ1-1; 12 nucleotides match TRBD1. This TCR was sampled from a human donor in a cohort sampled during active COVID-19. CDR3 bases: TGTGCCACCAGTGATTTAGGGGCCCTGGGACAGGGGGCGTGGGGTGAAAGGGTGAACACTGAAGCTTTCTTT. Translating it yields CATSDLGALGQGAWGERVNTEAFF.